The source of this T cell receptor (beta chain) is a study of T cell responses to AZD1222 COVID-19 vaccine. Overall study: Second-dose timings of about 4 or about 12 weeks were pooled.

Here immunoSEQ multiplex PCR was the method, and the copy in TCRdb shows in-frame clones only, minus some. This table holds 150,000 or so clones, around 86% found once. General study points: Recipients of AZD1222 seropositive at baseline numbered only 6 or 7. Sampled repertoires all dated from after the peak T cell response. Along spike, vaccine-associated CD4 TCRs were found throughout, with dominance at 160-218 and 743-854.

The CDR3 extends over 15 amino acids. Germline CDR1 SGHAT, CDR2 FQNNGV. Trimming left V 5 bases short and J 7 bases short, with 17 bases between. As concerns this clone: The antigen remains unidentified.

The V gene is TRBV11-2, the J gene TRBJ2-2; the D is unclear. The receptor comes from an adult in good health. The input for sequencing was peripheral blood, taken on day 0 of AZD1222 vaccination. The CDR3 region has the DNA TGTGCCAGCAGCCCACGGGTATGGCCGGGCGGGGAGCTGTTTTTT. This codes for CASSPRVWPGGELFF.